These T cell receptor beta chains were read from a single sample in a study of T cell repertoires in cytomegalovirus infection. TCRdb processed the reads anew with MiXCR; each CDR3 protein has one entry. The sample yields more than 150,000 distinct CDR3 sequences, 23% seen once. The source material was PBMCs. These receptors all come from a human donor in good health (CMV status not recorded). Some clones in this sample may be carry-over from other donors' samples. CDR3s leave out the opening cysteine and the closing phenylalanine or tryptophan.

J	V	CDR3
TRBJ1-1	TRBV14	ASSLSRGLTEAF
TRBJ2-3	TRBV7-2	ASSFRGYTDTQY
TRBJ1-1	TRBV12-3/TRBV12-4	ASSLRGREAF
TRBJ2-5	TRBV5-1	ASSLGQYQETQY
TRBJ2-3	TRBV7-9	ASSLGATTTDTQY
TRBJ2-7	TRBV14	ASSYPGARLIKQY
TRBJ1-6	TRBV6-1	ASSEYENSPLH
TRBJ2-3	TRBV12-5	ASGLVLEGRGRTDTQY
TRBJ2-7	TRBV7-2	ASSLGTSPTYEQY
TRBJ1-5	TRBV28	ASSLFRGADNQPQH
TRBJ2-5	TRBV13	ASGLTGYQETQY
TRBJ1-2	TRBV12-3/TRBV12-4	ASSLAGTGYGYT
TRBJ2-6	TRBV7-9	ASSLAGTASSGANVLT
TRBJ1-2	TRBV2	ASSTREYYGYT
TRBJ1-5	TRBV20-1	SAKPGVNQPQH
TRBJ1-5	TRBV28	ASSFARGYNQPQH
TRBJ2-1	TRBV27	ASSWTGYNEQF
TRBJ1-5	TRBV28	ASSLIWGQSNQPQH
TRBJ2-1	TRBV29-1	SLGLAGGRSEQF
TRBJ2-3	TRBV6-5	ASSYSSGGRASTDTQY
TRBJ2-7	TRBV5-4	ASSLGGQRYEQY
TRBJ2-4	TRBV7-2	ASREGVSDKNIQY
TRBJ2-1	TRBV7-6	ASSRAGGTNNEQF
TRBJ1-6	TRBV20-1	SAGSGQAASPLH
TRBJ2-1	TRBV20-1	SASVLAGHISYNEQF
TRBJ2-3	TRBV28	ASSLMTATQY
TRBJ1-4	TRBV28	ASSIQTGGNEKLF
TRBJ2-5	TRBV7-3	ASSRLGGPGETQY
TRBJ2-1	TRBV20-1	SARRDRVYNEQF
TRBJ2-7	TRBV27	ASSLSVTGRYEQY
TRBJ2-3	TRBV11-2	ASSLKGGASGTDTQY
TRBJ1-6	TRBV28	ASQEGRSYNSPLH
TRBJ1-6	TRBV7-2	ASSSPRRIYNSPLH
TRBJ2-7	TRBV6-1	ATHKDTSYEQY
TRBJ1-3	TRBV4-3	ASSQAGQSSGNTIY
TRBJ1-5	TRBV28	ASSFVGRSGNQPQH
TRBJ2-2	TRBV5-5	ASSHLTGNTGELF
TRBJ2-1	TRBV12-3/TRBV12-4	ASSQDGSSYNEQF
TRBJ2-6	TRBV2	ASSPMFSGANVLT
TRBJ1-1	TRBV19	ASSWSKNTEAF
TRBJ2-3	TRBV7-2	ASSRGLAGGGRTDTQY
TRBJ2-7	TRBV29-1	SVGNSDREQY
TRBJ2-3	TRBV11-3	ASSFVEDTQY
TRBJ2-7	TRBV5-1	ASSFSSGSSYEQY
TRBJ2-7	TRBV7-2	ASRRVWDRSYEQY
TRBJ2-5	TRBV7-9	ASSEAGEETQY
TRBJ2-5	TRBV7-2	ASSAGTSGYETQY
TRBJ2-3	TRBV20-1	SARGLAVAYTQY
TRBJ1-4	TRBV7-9	ASRTGQGTPNEKLF
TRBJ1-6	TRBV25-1	ASSETGPTYNSPLH
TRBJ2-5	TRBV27	ASSRTGGQETQY
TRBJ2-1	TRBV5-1	ASSLALANNEQF
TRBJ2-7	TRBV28	ASSLRQPSSYEQY
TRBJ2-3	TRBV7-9	ASSLAGGLGFTDTQY
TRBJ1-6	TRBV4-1	ASSQDSAILAPLH
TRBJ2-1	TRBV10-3	AITGHNEQF
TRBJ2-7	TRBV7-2	ASSLMTKEQY
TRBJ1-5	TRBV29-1	SVSTGSHQPQH
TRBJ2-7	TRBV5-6	ASSLDQGPSSYEQY